Listed below are T cell receptor beta chains from one sample, sequenced in a study of T cells in Graves' hyperthyroidism and ophthalmopathy. TCRdb ran MiXCR on the multiplex PCR reads and lists one entry per CDR3 protein. The sample contains around 600,000 distinct CDR3 sequences, approximately 15% of which appear only once. The sequenced material came from blood. The receptors were gathered from a woman aged 45-65 years with Graves' ophthalmopathy. Each CDR3 is given with its conserved first and last residue. D genes are given only for firm matches. The listing skips clone size in some rows; elsewhere it reads once, few, many or a size class.

V	size	D	J	CDR3	DNA
TRBV18	.	TRBD2	TRBJ2-1	CASSPIPSLAGVGNEQFF	TGTGCCAGCTCACCAATTCCCTCACTAGCGGGAGTAGGGAATGAGCAGTTCTTC
TRBV28	many	TRBD1	TRBJ2-7	CASSLGRTGEIIYEQYF	TGTGCCAGCAGCTTGGGCCGGACAGGGGAGATAATCTACGAGCAGTACTTC
TRBV20-1	many	TRBD2	TRBJ2-5	CSAAGGAETQYF	TGCAGTGCTGCCGGGGGGGCAGAGACCCAGTACTTC
TRBV6-1	few	.	TRBJ2-7	CASSYGAWGSYEQYF	TGTGCCAGCAGCTACGGGGCGTGGGGGTCCTACGAGCAGTACTTC
TRBV7-2	many	.	TRBJ2-5	CASSPSNIAVGETQYF	TGTGCCAGCAGCCCCTCAAATATAGCGGTAGGAGAGACCCAGTACTTC
TRBV2	few	.	TRBJ1-2	CARFSTGGSNKDGGYTF	TGTGCCAGGTTCAGCACCGGCGGGTCAAACAAGGACGGGGGCTACACCTTC
TRBV3-1	many	.	TRBJ2-5	CASSQDVLAQETQYF	TGTGCCAGCAGCCAAGATGTCCTAGCACAAGAGACCCAGTACTTC
TRBV10-3	many	.	TRBJ1-2	CAISTDRNYGYTF	TGTGCCATCTCGACAGACAGAAACTATGGCTACACCTTC
TRBV6-4	few	TRBD1	TRBJ2-3	CASSPDRGNTDTQYF	TGTGCCAGCAGTCCAGACAGGGGTAACACAGATACGCAGTATTTT
TRBV6-6	few	TRBD1	TRBJ1-2	CASSYSSGTASNYGYTF	TGTGCCAGCAGTTACTCGAGCGGGACAGCCTCTAACTATGGCTACACCTTC
TRBV20-1	.	TRBD2	TRBJ2-1	CSAVSGSIDNEQFF	TGCAGTGCTGTTAGCGGGAGCATCGACAATGAGCAGTTCTTC
TRBV12-3/TRBV12-4	.	TRBD1	TRBJ1-5	CASRMTGGMDQPQHF	TGTGCCAGCAGGATGACAGGGGGTATGGATCAGCCCCAGCATTTT
TRBV15	few	TRBD1	TRBJ2-7	CATSSNAPGQGEYEQYF	TGTGCCACCAGCAGCAACGCACCGGGACAGGGGGAATACGAGCAGTACTTC
TRBV29-1	few	.	TRBJ1-3	CSVLGGNSGNTIYF	TGCAGCGTTCTAGGAGGTAACTCTGGAAACACCATATATTTT
TRBV6-1	.	.	TRBJ2-7	CASSPLRAGSSYEQYF	TGTGCCAGCAGTCCCCTACGGGCGGGGAGCTCCTACGAGCAGTACTTC
TRBV9	.	.	TRBJ1-3	CASSVVGTFSGNTIYF	TGTGCCAGCAGCGTAGTAGGGACGTTCTCTGGAAACACCATATATTTT
TRBV28	many	.	TRBJ2-7	CASSFRAEQYF	TGTGCCAGCAGTTTCCGGGCCGAGCAGTACTTC
TRBV20-1	many	.	TRBJ2-5	CSARDEGPETQYF	TGCAGTGCTAGGGACGAAGGGCCGGAGACCCAGTACTTC
TRBV4-3	many	.	TRBJ1-2	CASSQDGTGSYGYTF	TGCGCCAGCAGCCAAGATGGGACGGGGTCCTATGGCTACACCTTC
TRBV20-1	many	TRBD1	TRBJ1-1	CSAKDRGLNTEAFF	TGCAGTGCCAAAGACAGGGGACTGAACACTGAAGCTTTCTTT
TRBV20-1	few	.	TRBJ1-3	CSASSWNSGNTIYF	TGCAGTGCCTCCTCCTGGAATTCTGGAAACACCATATATTTT
TRBV20-1	many	.	TRBJ2-7	CSARGHPSYEQYF	TGCAGTGCTAGGGGACACCCCTCCTACGAGCAGTACTTC
TRBV20-1	many	.	TRBJ1-5	CSARGGNQPQHF	TGCAGTGCTAGAGGGGGCAATCAGCCCCAGCATTTT